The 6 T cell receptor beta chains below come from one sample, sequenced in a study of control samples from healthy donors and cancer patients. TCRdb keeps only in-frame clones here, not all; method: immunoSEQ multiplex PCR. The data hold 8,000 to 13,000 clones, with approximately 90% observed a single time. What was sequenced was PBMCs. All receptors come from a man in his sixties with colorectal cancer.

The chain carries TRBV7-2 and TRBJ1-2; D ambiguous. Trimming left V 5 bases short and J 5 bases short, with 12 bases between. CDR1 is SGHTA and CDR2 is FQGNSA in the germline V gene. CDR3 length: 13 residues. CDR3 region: CASSLLTAYGYTF. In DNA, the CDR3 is TGTGCCAGCAGCCTACTAACAGCGTATGGCTACACCTTC.

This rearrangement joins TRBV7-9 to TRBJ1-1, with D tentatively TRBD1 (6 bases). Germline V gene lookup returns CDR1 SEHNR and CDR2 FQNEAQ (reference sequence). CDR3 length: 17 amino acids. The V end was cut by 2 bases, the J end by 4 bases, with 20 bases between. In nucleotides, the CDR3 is TGTGCCAGCAGCTTAAACAGGGTAGGACTTGCGGCCACTGAAGCTTTCTTT. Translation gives CASSLNRVGLAATEAFF.

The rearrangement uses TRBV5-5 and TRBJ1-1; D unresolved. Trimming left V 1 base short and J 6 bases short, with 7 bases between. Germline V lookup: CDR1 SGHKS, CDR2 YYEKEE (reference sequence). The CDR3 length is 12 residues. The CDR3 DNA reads TGTGCCAGCAGCTTGATGTCTTCTGAAGCTTTCTTT. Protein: CASSLMSSEAFF.

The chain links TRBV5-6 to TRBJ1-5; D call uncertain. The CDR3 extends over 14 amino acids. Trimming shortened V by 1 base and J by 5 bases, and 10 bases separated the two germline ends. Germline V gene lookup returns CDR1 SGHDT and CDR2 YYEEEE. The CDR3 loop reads CASSLRTGYQPQHF. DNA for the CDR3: TGTGCCAGCAGCTTGAGAACGGGATATCAGCCCCAGCATTTT.

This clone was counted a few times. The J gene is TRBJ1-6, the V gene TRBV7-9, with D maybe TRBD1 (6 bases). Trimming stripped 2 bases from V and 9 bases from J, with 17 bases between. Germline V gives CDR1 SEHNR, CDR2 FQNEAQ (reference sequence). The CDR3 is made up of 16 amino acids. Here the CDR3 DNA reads TGTGCCAGCAGCTTACCAACAGGGTTTTCACGTTCACCCCTCCACTTT. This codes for CASSLPTGFSRSPLHF. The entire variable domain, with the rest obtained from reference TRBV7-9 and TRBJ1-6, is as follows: DTGVSQNPRHKITKRGQNVTFRCDPISEHNRLYWYRQTLGQGPEFLTYFQNEAQLEKSRLLSDRFSAERPKGSFSTLEIQRTEQGDSAMYLCASSLPTGFSRSPLHFGNGTRLTVT.

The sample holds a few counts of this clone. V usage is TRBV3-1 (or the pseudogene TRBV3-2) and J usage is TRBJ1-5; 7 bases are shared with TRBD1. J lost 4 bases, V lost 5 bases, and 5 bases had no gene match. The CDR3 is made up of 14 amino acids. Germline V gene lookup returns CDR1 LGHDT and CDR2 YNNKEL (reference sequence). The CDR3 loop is CASSYRGWNQPQHF. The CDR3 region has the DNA TGTGCCAGCAGCTACAGGGGATGGAATCAGCCCCAGCATTTT.